One TCR beta chain is described in this entry. Its cognate antigen is unknown. Libraries were prepared by immunoSEQ multiplex PCR; TCRdb keeps only in-frame clonotypes and omits some of them. The data hold roughly 95,000 clones, with 92% observed a single time. From germline, CDR1 is MGHRA and CDR2 YSYEKL. This CDR3 spans 15 amino acids. V was cut by 0 bases and J by 10 bases, with 13 bases left in between. The record originates from a study of T cell responses to AZD1222 COVID-19 vaccine. Study findings and constraints: A mostly white British donor set with more females was recruited, and clonal diversity was possibly underestimated. Baseline seropositives among AZD1222 recipients totaled only five to seven. When two AZD1222 doses had been given, Spike-specific TCR breadth and depth rose. Repertoire collection took place solely once the T cell response had peaked.

The origin of this receptor is an adult who received the AZD1222 COVID-19 vaccine. Sample: peripheral blood, taken 28 days after the second AZD1222 dose. This rearrangement joins TRBV4-1 to TRBJ1-6, with D perhaps matching TRBD1 (5 bases). The CDR3 DNA reads TGCGCCAGCAGCCAAGAGATAGCGTGGGGCTCACCCCTCCACTTT. It specifies CASSQEIAWGSPLHF.